The 21 T cell receptor beta chains below all came from one sample that was sequenced in a study of graft-versus-host responses after intestinal transplantation (dated by TCRdb to the early 2020s). The sample's time point, from its label and the paper: cells obtained before transplantation from donor or recipient. The library relied on the immunoSEQ multiplex PCR assay. TCRdb stores this immuneACCESS table with in-frame sequences only. Part of the clones is absent; in the studies checked, under half of the shortfall reflects unresolved V genes, and no reason is known for the rest. The sample contains 90,000 to 150,000 clones, 85% to 95% of them found a single time. Together, the top ten hold around 0.12% of the sample. These receptors' antigens are unknown. Material: unstimulated CD4+ T cells sorted from spleen or lymph node cells, obtained before intestinal transplant. Source of these receptors: a human donor who received an intestinal transplant.

The V gene is TRBV6-6, the J gene TRBJ1-1; D gene ambiguous. Trimming pared 2 bases from V and 1 base from J, leaving 8 bases between. This CDR3 is built from 14 residues. The germline V gene has CDR1 MNHNY and CDR2 SVGAGI (reference sequence). CDR3 in amino acids: CASSYRFGNTEAFF. Written as DNA, the CDR3 is TGTGCCAGCAGTTACCGGTTTGGGAACACTGAAGCTTTCTTT.

This clone came up once. V is TRBV7-3 and J is TRBJ2-1; 10 bases match TRBD2. The V gene end was trimmed by 2 bases and the J gene end by 7 bases; junction bases not matched to a gene: 5. In germline, CDR1 is SGHTA, CDR2 FQGTGA. This CDR3 is 15 amino acids long. The DNA of the CDR3 is TGTGCCAGCAGCTTAGTAGCGGGAGGCTTAAATGAGCAGTTCTTC. Translated, it gives CASSLVAGGLNEQFF.

V and J are TRBV10-3 and TRBJ2-2, with 7 positions matching TRBD1. The V gene's germline CDR1 is ENHRY and CDR2 SYGVKD. The CDR3 contains 15 residues. V lost 4 bases to trimming and J lost 5 bases; unmatched junction nucleotides: 7. In DNA, the CDR3 is TGTGCCATCAGTGTAGGACAGGTCGAAACCGGGGAGCTGTTTTTT. It codes for CAISVGQVETGELFF.

V gene TRBV6-5 combines with J gene TRBJ2-1, with D possibly matching TRBD1 (5 bases). CDR3 length: 16 residues. V was shortened by 0 bases and J by 7 bases, with 16 bases between the two germline ends. Germline V CDR1 and CDR2: MNHEY, SVGAGI. CDR3 protein: CASSYSAAGSSNEQFF. The CDR3 coding sequence is TGTGCCAGCAGTTACTCCGCGGCAGGGTCCTCGAATGAGCAGTTCTTC.

The gene calls are TRBV11-2 and TRBJ2-6, with a weak D call TRBD2 (5 bases). Germline CDR1 reads SGHAT; CDR2 reads FQNNGV. This CDR3 comprises 16 residues. Trimming removed 4 bases at V and 1 base at J, with 11 bases between. This chain's CDR3 is CASSWARGSGANVLTF. CDR3 sequence (DNA): TGTGCCAGCAGCTGGGCACGAGGGTCTGGGGCCAACGTCCTGACTTTC.

V gene TRBV6-5 combines with J gene TRBJ2-3, with TRBD2 as a possible D gene (5 bases). This CDR3 comprises 13 residues. V was pared by 7 bases and J by 2 bases, with 10 bases between. Germline loops: CDR1 MNHEY, CDR2 SVGAGI. CDR3 loop: CASTQADTDTQYF. The CDR3 DNA reads TGTGCCAGCACCCAAGCGGACACAGATACGCAGTATTTT.

This clone has a handful of counts. V is TRBV19 and J is TRBJ1-2, with a weak D call TRBD1 (5 bases). This CDR3 is 17 amino acids long. CDR1 is LNHDA, CDR2 SQIVND, per germline (reference sequence). Trimming removed 4 bases at V and 0 bases at J, with 18 bases between. In DNA form, the CDR3 reads TGTGCCAGTAGTACTCAAGAAGGAGGGGCGACTAACTATGGCTACACCTTC. The encoded protein is CASSTQEGGATNYGYTF. The full variable domain, its missing parts supplied by reference TRBV19 and TRBJ1-2, is DGGITQSPKYLFRKEGQNVTLSCEQNLNHDAMYWYRQDPGQGLRLIYYSQIVNDFQKGDIAEGYSVSREKKESFPLTVTSAQKNPTAFYLCASSTQEGGATNYGYTFGSGTRLTVV.

The rearrangement uses TRBV7-9 and TRBJ1-1; TRBD1 matches 7 bases. Germline loops: CDR1 SEHNR, CDR2 FQNEAQ (reference sequence). This CDR3 has 13 amino acids. The trim removed 2 bases at V and 11 bases at J, leaving 8 bases unmatched. DNA for the CDR3: TGTGCCAGCAGCTTAACAGGGAGGGGGCCGGCTTTCTTT. This sequence encodes CASSLTGRGPAFF.

V usage is TRBV25-1 and J usage is TRBJ1-2, with TRBD1 matching over 8 bases. Per the germline V gene, CDR1 is MGHDK and CDR2 is SYGVNS. The CDR3 spans 13 residues. Losses at the gene ends were 7 bases for V and 5 bases for J; bases not matched to a gene: 6. The CDR3 region has the DNA TGTGCCAGCACCCCGACAGGGGAGTATGGCTACACCTTC. It encodes CASTPTGEYGYTF.

J is TRBJ2-5 and V is TRBV9; tentative D call: TRBD2 (7 bases). Germline CDR1 is SGDLS and CDR2 is YYNGEE. V lost 6 bases and J 4 bases, leaving 19 bases between the germline ends. The length of the CDR3 is 15 residues. This CDR3 is CASNTRGGRGETQYF. DNA for the CDR3: TGTGCCAGCAACACAAGGGGGGGCCGGGGAGAGACCCAGTACTTC.

This rearrangement joins TRBV19 to TRBJ2-1; possibly TRBD2 for D (5 bases). CDR1 and CDR2 from the germline V gene are LNHDA and SQIVND (reference sequence). The CDR3 covers 17 residues. V was cut by 0 bases and J by 0 bases, with 12 bases left in between. The CDR3 DNA is TGTGCCAGTAGTATAGATAGCGACCCACCCTCCTACAATGAGCAGTTCTTC. Protein sequence: CASSIDSDPPSYNEQFF.

V usage is TRBV6-5 and J usage is TRBJ1-5; D not resolved. Germline CDR1 MNHEY, CDR2 SVGAGI. V dropped 6 bases and J dropped 3 bases, with 15 bases sitting between them. This CDR3 is built from 15 residues. The CDR3 loop is CASRIGLYPNQPQHF. The CDR3, as DNA: TGTGCCAGCAGGATCGGGCTGTATCCCAATCAGCCCCAGCATTTT.

The chain links TRBV6-5 to TRBJ1-2, with TRBD1 matching 9 bases. The CDR3 has 14 amino acids. From germline, CDR1 is MNHEY and CDR2 SVGAGI. With V trimmed by 9 bases and J by 6 bases, 11 bases remained unmatched. CDR3 nucleotides: TGTGCCAGTAAAGTCCCGGGACAGGGAAATGGCTACACCTTC. It translates to CASKVPGQGNGYTF.

This rearrangement joins TRBV6-5 to TRBJ2-3; D tentatively reads TRBD1 or TRBD2 (5 bases each). V dropped 2 bases and J dropped 5 bases, with 14 bases sitting between them. The CDR3 has 15 residues. Per germline, CDR1 MNHEY and CDR2 SVGAGI. In DNA, the CDR3 is TGTGCCAGCAGTTACCTCTGGCCGGGGCGAGATACGCAGTATTTT. Translated, it gives CASSYLWPGRDTQYF.

This chain uses TRBV6-1 with TRBJ2-7; TRBD1 matches 7 bases. V lost 2 bases and J lost 7; bases outside the gene matches: 5. The CDR3 loop spans 13 amino acids. Germline assignment: CDR1 MNHNS and CDR2 SASEGT. CDR3 bases: TGTGCCAGCAGTGAAAAGGGGGCGAGAGAGCAGTACTTC. It is translated as CASSEKGAREQYF.

The V and J genes are TRBV15 and TRBJ2-5; TRBD2 matches 11 bases. The tail of the sequence fits TRBJ2-7 better, so the J call may be wrong. The CDR3 contains 15 residues. CDR1 LNHNV and CDR2 YYDKDF come from the germline V gene (reference sequence). This chain's CDR3 is CATSRVAGGPYEQYF. The CDR3 bases are TGTGCCACCAGCAGAGTAGCGGGAGGGCCGTACGAGCAGTACTTC.

As regards this clone: One junction end disagrees with the germline gene, perhaps due to a read error. The V call is TRBV27, the J call TRBJ1-1; the D is unclear. Germline CDR1 reads MNHEY; CDR2 reads SMNVEV (reference sequence). This CDR3 comprises 11 residues. CDR3 bases: TGTGCCAGCAGTTTATCACTCGGTGCGGGCTTT. It encodes CASSLSLGAGF.

V usage is TRBV10-2 and J usage is TRBJ2-3; 13 positions match TRBD2. The germline gives CDR1 WSHSY, CDR2 SAAADI. The V gene end was trimmed by 2 bases and the J gene end by 6 bases; junction bases not matched to a gene: 14. There are 19 residues in the CDR3. CDR3 residues: CASSEGGTSGNVVSDTQYF. The CDR3 region has the DNA TGCGCCAGCAGTGAGGGGGGGACTAGCGGGAATGTGGTCTCGGATACGCAGTATTTT.

The V and J genes are TRBV6-5 and TRBJ1-2; the D is unclear. Germline assignment: CDR1 MNHEY and CDR2 SVGAGI. The CDR3 consists of 11 residues. V was pared by 2 bases and J by 6 bases, with 4 bases between. The CDR3 here is CASSYGNGYTF. The DNA of the CDR3 is TGTGCCAGCAGTTACGGAAATGGCTACACCTTC.

The chain couples TRBV2 to TRBJ2-5; unclear D gene. Trimming removed 7 bases at V and 5 bases at J, with 20 bases between. Germline assignment: CDR1 SNHLY and CDR2 FYNNEI. The CDR3 length is 15 residues. CDR3 nucleotides: TGTGCCAGCAATAGGGTAAACGACCCGCGGGAGACCCAGTACTTC. Its translation: CASNRVNDPRETQYF.

This clone was observed once. V usage is TRBV14 and J usage is TRBJ2-3; D not resolved. Trimming cost V 1 base and J 6 bases, with 11 bases left between them. The CDR3 runs to 14 residues. The V gene's germline CDR1 is SGHDN and CDR2 FVKESK. The CDR3 DNA reads as TGTGCCAGCAGCCAAGTTTACGGATCGGATACGCAGTATTTT. Amino acids: CASSQVYGSDTQYF.